This passage covers 27 T cell receptor beta chains from one sample sequenced in a study of cytomegalovirus exposure and HLA in healthy donors. It was with 60 Vbeta and 13 Jbeta primers that the PCR ran. Data came from immunoSEQ multiplex PCR; TCRdb stores just in-frame clones and leaves some out. The table records about 160,000 clones, around 78% of them present only once. The sequencing input was PBMCs. These receptors originate from a woman between 40 and 50 years old in good health and CMV-seronegative.

The chain has TRBV2 and TRBJ1-1; tentative D call: TRBD1 (5 bases). The V and J ends lost 4 bases and 6 bases respectively, with 15 bases between them. The CDR3 loop spans 14 amino acids. Germline lookup yields CDR1 SNHLY and CDR2 FYNNEI. This CDR3 is CASSVGTPASEAFF. In nucleotides, the CDR3 is TGTGCCAGCAGTGTAGGGACTCCTGCCTCTGAAGCTTTCTTT.

V gene TRBV5-4 combines with J gene TRBJ1-2, with a possible D match to TRBD1 (6 bases). Germline lookup yields CDR1 SGHNT and CDR2 YYREEE (reference sequence). V was clipped by 0 bases and J by 4 bases, with 22 bases between them. This CDR3 spans 18 amino acids. The CDR3 here is CASSLAAGAFLGSYGYTF. CDR3 coding DNA: TGTGCCAGCAGCTTGGCGGCAGGGGCGTTTCTGGGAAGCTATGGCTACACCTTC.

The rearrangement links TRBV18 to TRBJ2-7; 8 bases are shared with TRBD1. The CDR3 is 15 residues long. The germline V gene has CDR1 KGHSH and CDR2 LQKENI. The J segment lost 4 bases and the V segment lost 4 bases, leaving 9 bases of the junction unmatched. In nucleotides, the CDR3 is TGTGCCAGCTCACGGGACAGGACACAGCCTTACGAGCAGTACTTC. It encodes CASSRDRTQPYEQYF.

V is TRBV11-2 and J is TRBJ2-3; TRBD2 aligns across 9 bases. J gave up 6 bases and V 2 bases, and 6 bases lay outside the gene matches. This CDR3 comprises 15 residues. CDR1 SGHAT and CDR2 FQNNGV come from the germline V gene. CDR3 region: CASSLNSGSGDTQYF. The CDR3 bases are TGTGCCAGCAGCTTAAATAGCGGGAGCGGCGATACGCAGTATTTT.

This chain connects TRBV10-1 to TRBJ2-3; 9 nucleotides match TRBD2. Unmatched junction bases numbered 11, after V lost 7 bases and J lost 0 bases. CDR3 length: 17 residues. Germline V gene sequence: CDR1 WNHNN, CDR2 SYGVQD (reference sequence). The CDR3 region is CASTFRSSGGSTDTQYF. CDR3 nucleotides: TGCGCCAGCACCTTCAGGAGTAGCGGGGGTAGCACAGATACGCAGTATTTT.

This clone turned up a few times. The V call is TRBV28, the J call TRBJ2-7, with D possibly TRBD1 on 6 matching bases. The CDR3 runs 15 residues. With 7 bases removed from V and 0 bases from J, the gap between germline ends came to 16 bases. The germline gives CDR1 MDHEN, CDR2 SYDVKM. The CDR3 loop is CASIPAGTLSYEQYF. CDR3 in DNA: TGTGCCAGCATTCCAGCCGGGACACTCTCCTACGAGCAGTACTTC. The variable domain in full, with the rest retrieved from reference TRBV28 and TRBJ2-7, is DVKVTQSSRYLVKRTGEKVFLECVQDMDHENMFWYRQDPGLGLRLIYFSYDVKMKEKGDIPEGYSVSREKKERFSLILESASTNQTSMYLCASIPAGTLSYEQYFGPGTRLTVT.

The chain recombines TRBV2 with TRBJ2-5, with D possibly matching TRBD1 (5 bases). Germline assignment: CDR1 SNHLY and CDR2 FYNNEI. The V end lost 3 bases, the J end lost 1 base, and 12 bases lay between the germline ends. The CDR3 spans 15 residues. CDR3 residues: CASSDWVTAQETQYF. CDR3 nucleotide sequence: TGTGCCAGCAGTGATTGGGTGACAGCCCAAGAGACCCAGTACTTC.

This rearrangement joins TRBV7-9 to TRBJ2-5, with 10 bases that match TRBD2. Trimming at V came to 4 bases and at J to 2 bases, leaving 7 bases not matched to a gene. In germline, CDR1 is SEHNR, CDR2 FQNEAQ (reference sequence). The CDR3 runs 16 residues. Written as DNA, the CDR3 is TGTGCCAGCAGCTGGGAACTAGCGGGAAAACAAGAGACCCAGTACTTC. Its protein is CASSWELAGKQETQYF.

The chain recombines TRBV5-4 with TRBJ2-7; 7 bases are a match to TRBD1. In germline, CDR1 is SGHNT, CDR2 YYREEE (reference sequence). The CDR3 has 14 amino acids. J lost 2 bases, V lost 1 base, and 3 bases had no gene match. The CDR3 DNA is TGTGCCAGCAGCTTGACAGGGGCCCCCTACGAGCAGTACTTC. The encoded protein is CASSLTGAPYEQYF.

This sequence joins TRBV6-6 and TRBJ2-2; TRBD1 matches at 11 bases. Germline values: CDR1 MNHNY, CDR2 SVGAGI (reference sequence). This CDR3 contains 16 residues. Trimming took 5 bases from V and 5 from J; bases not matched to a gene: 7. CDR3 sequence reads: CASSPPGTGGTGELFF. The CDR3 DNA is TGTGCCAGCAGTCCTCCCGGGACAGGGGGTACCGGGGAGCTGTTTTTT.

This chain links TRBV2 with TRBJ2-1; 15 nucleotides match TRBD2. CDR1 is SNHLY, CDR2 FYNNEI, per germline. V was clipped by 6 bases and J by 8 bases; unmatched bases: 8. This CDR3 has 16 residues. The CDR3 sequence is CASSRTSGRAADEQFF. As DNA, the CDR3 is TGTGCCAGCAGCCGGACTAGCGGGAGGGCGGCTGATGAGCAGTTCTTC.

V is TRBV27 and J is TRBJ2-7, with 10 bases aligning to TRBD1. The V and J ends lost 0 bases and 2 bases, in that order; junction bases with no gene match: 7. This CDR3 contains 17 residues. Germline CDR1 is MNHEY and CDR2 is SMNVEV (reference sequence). As DNA, the CDR3 is TGTGCCAGCAGTTTATCAGTGGGGGGGACAGGGGCCTACGAGCAGTACTTC. Protein product: CASSLSVGGTGAYEQYF.

The V gene is TRBV19, the J gene TRBJ2-1; 7 bases are shared with TRBD2. Per the germline V gene, CDR1 is LNHDA and CDR2 is SQIVND (reference sequence). CDR3 size: 14 residues. Trimming removed 7 bases from V and 7 bases from J; junction bases left unmatched: 10. The CDR3 is CASTTPSGGNEQFF. CDR3 coding DNA: TGTGCCAGTACCACTCCGTCCGGGGGGAATGAGCAGTTCTTC.

The J gene is TRBJ2-1, the V gene TRBV30; TRBD2 matches 8 bases. From germline, CDR1 is GTSNPN and CDR2 SVGIG (reference sequence). The CDR3 has 14 residues. The J segment lost 0 bases and the V segment lost 5 bases, leaving 3 bases of the junction unmatched. This CDR3 reads CAWVAGSSYNEQFF. CDR3 coding DNA: TGTGCCTGGGTAGCGGGATCCTCCTACAATGAGCAGTTCTTC.

Ten or more counts support this clone. The chain recombines TRBV30 with TRBJ2-1; maybe TRBD2 (5 bases). V was cut by 2 bases and J by 5 bases, with 7 bases left in between. The CDR3 is 12 residues long. Germline-derived CDR1 and CDR2 are GTSNPN and SVGIG (reference sequence). CDR3 sequence reads: CAWSPGNNEQFF. The DNA of the CDR3 is TGTGCCTGGAGTCCGGGAAACAATGAGCAGTTCTTC.

The rearrangement joins TRBV11-1 to TRBJ2-3; weak D call: TRBD1 (6 bases). CDR3 length equals 15 residues. In germline, CDR1 is SGHAT, CDR2 FQDESV (reference sequence). Trimming cost V 5 bases and J 0 bases, with 12 bases left between them. CDR3 nucleotides: TGTGCCAGCAGCATGACAGGAGTGAGCACAGATACGCAGTATTTT. It encodes CASSMTGVSTDTQYF.

The rearrangement links TRBV5-1 to TRBJ2-1, with a tentative D call TRBD1 (6 bases). CDR1 is SGHRS, CDR2 YFSETQ, per germline. Trimming pared 2 bases from V and 7 bases from J, leaving 13 bases between. The CDR3 covers 14 residues. CDR3 sequence (DNA): TGCGCCAGCAGCTTTGGACAGCCGGGGAATGAGCAGTTCTTC. Encoded protein: CASSFGQPGNEQFF. Drawing the rest from reference TRBV5-1 and TRBJ2-1, the complete variable domain is KAGVTQTPRYLIKTRGQQVTLSCSPISGHRSVSWYQQTPGQGLQFLFEYFSETQRNKGNFPGRFSGRQFSNSRSEMNVSTLELGDSALYLCASSFGQPGNEQFFGPGTRLTVL.

This chain joins TRBV5-1 and TRBJ2-7; 9 bases line up with TRBD1. The CDR3 has 17 residues. CDR1 is SGHRS and CDR2 is YFSETQ in the germline V gene. Trimming took 0 bases from V and 2 from J; bases not matched to a gene: 9. The CDR3 region has the DNA TGCGCCAGCAGCTTGGGGCCTGGGACAGGGACCGCCTACGAGCAGTACTTC. Translation: CASSLGPGTGTAYEQYF.

The rearrangement links TRBV29-1 to TRBJ2-1; TRBD2 is a possible D gene (5 bases). The CDR3 is made up of 12 amino acids. Germline assignment: CDR1 SQVTM and CDR2 ANQGSEA. Trimming stripped 3 bases from V and 6 bases from J, with 9 bases between. In DNA, the CDR3 is TGCAGCGTTGATCTAGCCCGCAATGAGCAGTTCTTC. Encoded protein: CSVDLARNEQFF.

There are a few counts of this clone. The chain uses TRBV7-9 and TRBJ2-5; D is perhaps TRBD1 (5 bases). Germline V gives CDR1 SEHNR, CDR2 FQNEAQ (reference sequence). The CDR3 has 14 residues. Trimming took off 2 bases at V and 2 bases at J, with 9 bases between the two ends. CDR3 residues: CASSLSAGQETQYF. CDR3 DNA sequence: TGTGCCAGCAGCTTAAGTGCAGGGCAAGAGACCCAGTACTTC.

This chain uses TRBV27 with TRBJ1-1; 8 bases map to TRBD1. CDR3 length equals 13 residues. Per germline, CDR1 MNHEY and CDR2 SMNVEV (reference sequence). V was clipped by 8 bases and J by 7 bases; unmatched bases: 9. CDR3 DNA: TGTGCCAGCTGTCGGCAGGGGGCAGGTGAAGCTTTCTTT. Translating gives CASCRQGAGEAFF.

V usage is TRBV13 and J usage is TRBJ1-2, with 11 bases lining up with TRBD1. The V gene end was trimmed by 5 bases and the J gene end by 3 bases; junction bases not matched to a gene: 5. Looked up from germline, CDR1 is PRHDT and CDR2 is FYEKMQ (reference sequence). The CDR3 runs 15 residues. The CDR3 region has the DNA TGTGCCAGCAGCCCCGGACAGGGGGCTGACTATGGCTACACCTTC. This gives the protein CASSPGQGADYGYTF.

The rearrangement uses TRBV6-6 and TRBJ1-5; D is possibly TRBD1 (6 bases). In germline, CDR1 is MNHNY, CDR2 SVGAGI (reference sequence). Trimming stripped 2 bases from V and 2 bases from J, with 10 bases between. The CDR3 has 15 amino acids. This CDR3 is CASSYGAGGNQPQHF. For the CDR3, the DNA is TGTGCCAGCAGTTACGGGGCAGGGGGCAATCAGCCCCAGCATTTT.

This chain joins TRBV5-1 and TRBJ2-3, with D perhaps TRBD1 (5 bases). Trimming cost V 1 base and J 6 bases, with 12 bases left between them. CDR3 length equals 14 residues. The germline V gene has CDR1 SGHRS and CDR2 YFSETQ. CDR3 in DNA: TGCGCCAGCAGCTTGACAGGCCCTCGGGATACGCAGTATTTT. The encoded protein is CASSLTGPRDTQYF.

The chain employs TRBV7-2 and TRBJ2-5, with 7 bases aligning to TRBD2. CDR1 is SGHTA and CDR2 is FQGNSA in the germline V gene. The length of the CDR3 is 16 residues. J lost 2 bases, V lost 1 base, and 7 bases had no gene match. CDR3 in amino acids: CASSLGGLGLQETQYF. For the CDR3, the DNA is TGTGCCAGCAGCTTAGGAGGACTAGGTCTACAAGAGACCCAGTACTTC.

This clone appeared a few times. The rearrangement links TRBV6-1 to TRBJ1-5; the D is unclear. The CDR3 is 13 residues long. V was pared by 10 bases and J by 4 bases, with 14 bases between. Germline lookup yields CDR1 MNHNS and CDR2 SASEGT. CDR3 sequence: CATHRDWNQPQHF. Written as DNA, the CDR3 is TGTGCCACCCACCGCGACTGGAATCAGCCCCAGCATTTT.

The J gene is TRBJ1-5, the V gene TRBV6-4, with no clear D. The CDR3 consists of 13 residues. Germline V gives CDR1 MRHNA, CDR2 SNTAGT. The V end lost 5 bases, the J end lost 6 bases, and 11 bases lay between the germline ends. CDR3 sequence (DNA): TGTGCCAGCAGTAAGAGAAACGGTCAGCCCCAGCATTTT. Protein: CASSKRNGQPQHF.